Below are 26 T cell receptor beta chains sequenced from a single sample in a study of early stage breast cancer tumors. Sequenced by immunoSEQ multiplex PCR; TCRdb stores in-frame clones only, minus some. The table has tens of thousands of clones, more than 60% seen once; the top ten hold 3% to 4%. The source material was blood. The receptors here all came from a young adult with breast cancer.

This chain connects TRBV9 to TRBJ2-6, with D tentatively TRBD2 (6 bases). This CDR3 spans 18 amino acids. Germline lookup yields CDR1 SGDLS and CDR2 YYNGEE. With 3 bases removed from V and 4 bases from J, the gap between germline ends came to 20 bases. CDR3 in DNA: TGTGCCAGCAGCGCGGAATCTTTACTAGCAGCGGGGGCCAACGTCCTGACTTTC. Translation: CASSAESLLAAGANVLTF. The full variable domain, with the rest looked up from reference TRBV9 and TRBJ2-6, is DSGVTQTPKHLITATGQRVTLRCSPRSGDLSVYWYQQSLDQGLQFLIQYYNGEERAKGNILERFSAQQFPDLHSELNLSSLELGDSALYFCASSAESLLAAGANVLTFGAGSRLTVL.

This chain joins TRBV28 and TRBJ2-1, with TRBD2 matching over 11 bases. Germline CDR1 MDHEN, CDR2 SYDVKM. The CDR3 has 15 amino acids. V lost 8 bases to trimming and J lost 6 bases; unmatched junction nucleotides: 9. The CDR3 spells CASLGGSGRANEQFF. CDR3 nucleotides: TGTGCCAGCCTCGGGGGTAGCGGGAGGGCCAATGAGCAGTTCTTC.

This chain connects TRBV4-2 to TRBJ2-5, with 9 positions matching TRBD2. In germline, CDR1 is LGHNA, CDR2 YNFKEQ. The V and J ends lost 0 bases and 5 bases, in that order; junction bases with no gene match: 10. The CDR3 contains 17 residues. The CDR3 bases are TGTGCCAGCAGCCAAGAACGGGCGGGAGGGCTACAGGAGACCCAGTACTTC. It codes for CASSQERAGGLQETQYF.

The V call is TRBV7-3, the J call TRBJ1-3, with D possibly TRBD1 on 5 matching bases. CDR3 length: 13 amino acids. CDR1 is SGHTA, CDR2 FQGTGA, per germline. Trimming left V 5 bases short and J 7 bases short, with 12 bases between. DNA for the CDR3: TGTGCCAGCAGCCCTACAGGTTCCAACACCATATATTTT. Amino acid sequence: CASSPTGSNTIYF.

The rearrangement uses TRBV6-1 and TRBJ2-2; D may match TRBD1 or TRBD2 (6 bases each). V lost 7 bases and J 1 base, leaving 13 bases between the germline ends. Germline V lookup: CDR1 MNHNS, CDR2 SASEGT. CDR3 size: 15 residues. The CDR3: CASNTGALNTGELFF. The CDR3 coding sequence is TGTGCCAGCAATACGGGGGCCTTGAACACCGGGGAGCTGTTTTTT.

In DNA, the CDR3 is TGTGCCAGCAGCTGGATACTTACAGGGGGCTATGAAAAACTGTTTTTT. Amino acids: CASSWILTGGYEKLFF. This sequence joins TRBV7-9 and TRBJ1-4; 9 nucleotides agree with TRBD1. The CDR3 is made up of 16 amino acids. V trimming: 4 bases; J trimming: 6 bases; junction bases outside the gene matches: 9. CDR1 and CDR2 from the germline V gene are SEHNR and FQNEAQ (reference sequence).

The table lists this clone with a count of one. V is TRBV21-1 and J is TRBJ2-2; the table's D call, TRBD2, has no DNA check behind it. TRBV21-1 is labeled a pseudogene. The CDR3 totals 15 residues. The CDR3 here is CASSRLAGGPGELFF. The CDR3 nucleotides are TGTGCCAGCAGCCGACTAGCGGGTGGCCCCGGGGAGCTGTTTTTT.

The CDR3 DNA reads as TGTGCCAGCAGTTTTAAGGGCACAGATACGCAGTATTTT. The encoded protein is CASSFKGTDTQYF. V is TRBV27 and J is TRBJ2-3; D remains unclear. Trimming took 3 bases from V and 1 from J, leaving 5 bases between them. The CDR3 spans 13 residues. Germline V lookup: CDR1 MNHEY, CDR2 SMNVEV (reference sequence).

The chain joins TRBV9 to TRBJ1-1, with 8 nucleotides matching TRBD1. The length of the CDR3 is 17 residues. Germline V gene sequence: CDR1 SGDLS, CDR2 YYNGEE. The J segment lost 5 bases and the V segment lost 0 bases, leaving 12 bases of the junction unmatched. CDR3 loop: CASSVAAVTGGKTEAFF. In DNA, the CDR3 is TGTGCCAGCAGCGTAGCAGCCGTCACAGGGGGGAAAACTGAAGCTTTCTTT.

The J gene is TRBJ2-7, the V gene TRBV5-1; D perhaps matches TRBD2 (5 bases). The CDR3 totals 12 residues. In germline, CDR1 is SGHRS, CDR2 YFSETQ. V was trimmed by 4 bases and J by 3 bases, leaving 8 bases between them. The CDR3 spells CASSQDFYEQYF. The CDR3 bases are TGCGCCAGCAGCCAGGACTTCTACGAGCAGTACTTC. The entire variable domain, with the rest obtained from reference TRBV5-1 and TRBJ2-7, is as follows: KAGVTQTPRYLIKTRGQQVTLSCSPISGHRSVSWYQQTPGQGLQFLFEYFSETQRNKGNFPGRFSGRQFSNSRSEMNVSTLELGDSALYLCASSQDFYEQYFGPGTRLTVT.

The chain joins TRBV5-4 to TRBJ1-1; D might be TRBD1 (5 bases). Germline CDR1 is SGHNT and CDR2 is YYREEE (reference sequence). This CDR3 comprises 13 residues. V was cut by 3 bases and J by 6 bases, with 12 bases left in between. CDR3 coding DNA: TGTGCCAGCAGCTGGGGGGGTTGGGCTGAAGCTTTCTTT. This translates into CASSWGGWAEAFF.

The chain has TRBV5-4 and TRBJ1-1, with D possibly matching TRBD1 (5 bases). CDR3 size: 12 residues. Germline V gene data show CDR1 as SGHNT and CDR2 as YYREEE (reference sequence). V was clipped by 4 bases and J by 7 bases, with 11 bases between them. The chain's CDR3 is CASSITGREAFF. In DNA, the CDR3 is TGTGCCAGCAGCATCACAGGACGTGAAGCTTTCTTT.

This clone was picked up one time. The gene calls are TRBV30 and TRBJ1-2, with 7 bases lining up with TRBD1. Germline-derived CDR1 and CDR2 are GTSNPN and SVGIG (reference sequence). V lost 5 bases and J lost 4; bases outside the gene matches: 10. This CDR3 is built from 14 residues. As DNA, the CDR3 is TGTGCCTGGCGACCGAGGACAGGAACCTATGGCTACACCTTC. Translation: CAWRPRTGTYGYTF.

The rearrangement joins TRBV7-2 to TRBJ2-7; tentative D call: TRBD1 (6 bases). The CDR3 runs 15 residues. The V gene lost 1 base and the J gene lost 4 bases, with 14 bases spanning the gap. Germline V gene data show CDR1 as SGHTA and CDR2 as FQGNSA. CDR3 DNA sequence: TGTGCCAGCAGCTTAGATCCTGGGACACCGTACGAGCAGTACTTC. This sequence encodes CASSLDPGTPYEQYF.

The chain joins TRBV18 to TRBJ1-4; possibly TRBD1 for D (6 bases). Germline assignment: CDR1 KGHSH and CDR2 LQKENI. The CDR3 spans 14 residues. V was trimmed by 0 bases and J by 5 bases, leaving 7 bases between them. The CDR3 sequence is CASSPPGGNEKLFF. The CDR3 DNA reads as TGTGCCAGCTCACCACCAGGGGGAAATGAAAAACTGTTTTTT.

In its sample, this clone was seen a few times. The chain couples TRBV5-1 to TRBJ2-2, with no clear D. CDR3 length: 14 residues. V was pared by 0 bases and J by 4 bases, with 7 bases between. Looked up from germline, CDR1 is SGHRS and CDR2 is YFSETQ. The CDR3 loop is CASSLETATGELFF. The CDR3 DNA reads as TGCGCCAGCAGCTTGGAGACGGCCACCGGGGAGCTGTTTTTT.

This chain's CDR3 is CATRLKGLGDEQFF. Here the CDR3 DNA reads TGTGCCACCCGCCTTAAGGGCTTGGGCGATGAGCAGTTCTTC. The V and J genes are TRBV19 and TRBJ2-1; D is undetermined. This CDR3 is 14 amino acids long. V dropped 10 bases and J dropped 8 bases, with 21 bases sitting between them. Germline CDR1 and CDR2: LNHDA and SQIVND (reference sequence).

This clone has only one observation. The V gene is TRBV29-1, the J gene TRBJ1-1, with D uncertain. From germline, CDR1 is SQVTM and CDR2 ANQGSEA. This CDR3 is built from 11 residues. The V end was cut by 5 bases, the J end by 7 bases, with 11 bases between. The CDR3 loop reads CSVTDGNEAFF. Here the CDR3 DNA reads TGCAGCGTTACGGACGGTAATGAAGCTTTCTTT.

The chain has TRBV30 and TRBJ2-7, with 9 bases aligning to TRBD1. V was clipped by 5 bases and J by 4 bases; unmatched bases: 15. Germline lookup yields CDR1 GTSNPN and CDR2 SVGIG (reference sequence). The CDR3 consists of 16 residues. CDR3 region: CAWGGFRDRGSYEQYF. CDR3 sequence (DNA): TGTGCCTGGGGGGGTTTTAGAGACAGGGGGAGTTACGAGCAGTACTTC.

This clone was picked up one time. The rearrangement links TRBV18 to TRBJ2-3; no clear D. The CDR3 has 13 amino acids. Per the germline V gene, CDR1 is KGHSH and CDR2 is LQKENI. The ends were cut back, 4 bases at V and 5 bases at J, with 10 bases in the middle. Here the CDR3 reads CASSRGPGDTQYF. CDR3 in DNA: TGTGCCAGCTCACGCGGTCCCGGAGATACGCAGTATTTT.

This chain joins TRBV6-1 and TRBJ2-5, with D possibly matching TRBD2 (6 bases). Germline CDR1 and CDR2: MNHNS and SASEGT. V dropped 4 bases and J dropped 0 bases, with 9 bases sitting between them. CDR3 length equals 14 residues. The CDR3: CASSVGSYQETQYF. For the CDR3, the DNA is TGTGCCAGCAGTGTCGGGAGTTACCAAGAGACCCAGTACTTC.

V and J are TRBV5-1 and TRBJ2-1, with D possibly matching TRBD1 (7 bases). This CDR3 comprises 16 residues. Germline CDR1 and CDR2: SGHRS and YFSETQ. V was shortened by 3 bases and J by 0 bases, with 13 bases between the two germline ends. The CDR3 loop is CASSYRGGTSYNEQFF. DNA of the CDR3: TGCGCCAGCAGCTACAGGGGCGGGACCTCCTACAATGAGCAGTTCTTC. Full variable domain (missing parts from reference TRBV5-1 and TRBJ2-1): KAGVTQTPRYLIKTRGQQVTLSCSPISGHRSVSWYQQTPGQGLQFLFEYFSETQRNKGNFPGRFSGRQFSNSRSEMNVSTLELGDSALYLCASSYRGGTSYNEQFFGPGTRLTVL.

V usage is TRBV5-1 and J usage is TRBJ1-6; TRBD1 matches 8 bases. CDR1 and CDR2 from the germline V gene are SGHRS and YFSETQ. CDR3 length: 15 residues. Unmatched junction bases numbered 4, after V lost 1 base and J lost 7 bases. The CDR3: CASSLLTGDNSPLHF. As DNA, the CDR3 is TGCGCCAGCAGCTTGCTGACAGGGGACAATTCACCCCTCCACTTT.

J is TRBJ2-2 and V is TRBV4-2; TRBD1 agrees at 7 bases. The CDR3 consists of 17 residues. The germline V gene has CDR1 LGHNA and CDR2 YNFKEQ. The V and J ends lost 1 base and 5 bases, in that order; junction bases with no gene match: 10. Written as DNA, the CDR3 is TGTGCCAGCAGCCAAGTGATTGGGACAGTAGGAACCGGGGAGCTGTTTTTT. This sequence encodes CASSQVIGTVGTGELFF.

The V and J genes are TRBV7-6 and TRBJ2-2, with a possible D match to TRBD2 (8 bases). V was cut by 5 bases and J by 4 bases, with 26 bases left in between. This CDR3 is 19 amino acids long. Germline loops: CDR1 SGHVS, CDR2 FNYEAQ. CDR3 sequence: CASSPYPSGGGLITGELFF. The CDR3 region has the DNA TGTGCCAGCAGCCCCTATCCGTCGGGAGGGGGCTTGATCACCGGGGAGCTGTTTTTT.

The chain uses TRBV5-1 and TRBJ1-2; D unresolved. The CDR3 is made up of 14 amino acids. Germline V lookup: CDR1 SGHRS, CDR2 YFSETQ. The V end lost 0 bases, the J end lost 2 bases, and 8 bases lay between the germline ends. The CDR3 sequence: CASSLAGGNYGYTF. Written as DNA, the CDR3 is TGCGCCAGCAGCTTGGCGGGCGGAAACTATGGCTACACCTTC.